This TCR beta chain was captured in a study of human T cells and chemical hapten exposure. The study's findings and limits: TCRs above 1 in 1000 frequency did not change with DPC sensitization.

Only a few counts were recorded for this clonotype. Its antigen is not identified. From the RACE reads, TCRdb called clonotypes with MiXCR, one entry per CDR3 protein. The data show about 260,000 distinct CDR3 sequences, with around 9.3% seen just once and about 2.5% held by the top ten. The ends lost 0 bases at V and 4 bases at J; junction bases unmatched: 6. The CDR3 is 16 residues long. Germline V gives CDR1 SGDLS, CDR2 YYNGEE. Sample time point: pre-sensitization, week 0. Treatment reported: therapeutic diphenylcyclopropenone sensitization with weekly scalp DPC. The receptor comes from a woman in her thirties or forties with alopecia areata. Some clones in this sample may be carry-over from other donors' samples. The genes are TRBV9 and TRBJ1-1; 10 bases are shared with TRBD1. The specimen comprised whole blood, sampled in connection with sensitization to the hapten diphenylcyclopropenone (DPC). The CDR3 DNA follows: TGTGCCAGCAGCGTAGGGCTGGGACAGGGGTTCACTGAAGCTTTCTTT. The encoded protein is CASSVGLGQGFTEAFF.